This TCR beta chain was retrieved from a study of PD-1 blockade in classical Hodgkin lymphoma (dated by TCRdb to about 2020). Concerning the study at large: A peripheral blood immune signature of response to PD-1 blockade in classical Hodgkin lymphoma was defined using TCR beta sequencing and CyTOF.

With respect to this clone: It has no known antigen specificity. The record has no base qualities; no much larger clone is one base away.

The germline V gene (reference sequence) yields MNHEY for CDR1 and SMNVEV for CDR2. From V the trimming removes 5 bases and from J it removes 6 bases, while the gene matches leave 9 bases of the junction unaccounted for. The cysteine opens and the phenylalanine closes a CDR3 of 14 amino acids. Only the CDR3 DNA is retained, 42 bases long and in frame from the first base. Genomic DNA was extracted with the Qiagen DNeasy kit from unsorted PBMCs and from negatively selected CD4+ and CD8+ fractions. TCR beta CDR3 regions were subjected to amplification by immunoSEQ multiplex PCR with primers that anneal to V and J segments. Amplification bias was minimized using a synthetic immune receptor repertoire, and residual bias was removed computationally after sequencing. Per the authors' processing: Repertoire diversity was quantified as the Shannon entropy index using custom Python scripts. Unsorted, CD4+ and CD8+ repertoires were analyzed separately, except in combined analyses where CD4+ and CD8+ sequences were merged in silico. In TCRdb, the immuneACCESS table is reduced to in-frame sequences with V and J assigned. These tables do not hold every clone; where another copy was compared, an unresolved V gene accounts for under half, and the others remain unexplained. The V and J calls and the clone size are those of that table, but D and trimming were determined from the DNA. Across this sample there are some 70,000 clones, with over 90% seen only once. The ten largest clones represent roughly 2.6% of the sample.

The investigation overall reported the following: Baseline TCR diversity was reported to be lower in newly diagnosed patients than in healthy donors, and even lower in relapsed/refractory patients. The study was restricted to a single clinical trial cohort, and the causes of repertoire differences, possibly disease activity or prior therapy, were left undefined.

Sample time point, as interpreted from the label and publication: newly diagnosed, previously untreated cHL patient sample. To serve as a comparison group for the relapsed/refractory trial patients, PBMCs were sequenced from patients with newly diagnosed, previously untreated classical Hodgkin lymphoma. Peripheral blood was collected in 8 mL Vacutainer Cell Preparation Tubes, from which PBMCs were isolated by centrifugation and then cryopreserved. The specimen sequenced was peripheral blood mononuclear cells (PBMCs). The clonotype originates from a human donor with classical Hodgkin lymphoma. The rearranged chain carries TRBV27 and TRBJ1-2, and TRBD1 aligns with 7 junction nucleotides. The DNA is as follows: TGTGCCAGCAGTCCCACCCAGGGGGGGGATGGCTACACCTTC. It codes for CASSPTQGGDGYTF.